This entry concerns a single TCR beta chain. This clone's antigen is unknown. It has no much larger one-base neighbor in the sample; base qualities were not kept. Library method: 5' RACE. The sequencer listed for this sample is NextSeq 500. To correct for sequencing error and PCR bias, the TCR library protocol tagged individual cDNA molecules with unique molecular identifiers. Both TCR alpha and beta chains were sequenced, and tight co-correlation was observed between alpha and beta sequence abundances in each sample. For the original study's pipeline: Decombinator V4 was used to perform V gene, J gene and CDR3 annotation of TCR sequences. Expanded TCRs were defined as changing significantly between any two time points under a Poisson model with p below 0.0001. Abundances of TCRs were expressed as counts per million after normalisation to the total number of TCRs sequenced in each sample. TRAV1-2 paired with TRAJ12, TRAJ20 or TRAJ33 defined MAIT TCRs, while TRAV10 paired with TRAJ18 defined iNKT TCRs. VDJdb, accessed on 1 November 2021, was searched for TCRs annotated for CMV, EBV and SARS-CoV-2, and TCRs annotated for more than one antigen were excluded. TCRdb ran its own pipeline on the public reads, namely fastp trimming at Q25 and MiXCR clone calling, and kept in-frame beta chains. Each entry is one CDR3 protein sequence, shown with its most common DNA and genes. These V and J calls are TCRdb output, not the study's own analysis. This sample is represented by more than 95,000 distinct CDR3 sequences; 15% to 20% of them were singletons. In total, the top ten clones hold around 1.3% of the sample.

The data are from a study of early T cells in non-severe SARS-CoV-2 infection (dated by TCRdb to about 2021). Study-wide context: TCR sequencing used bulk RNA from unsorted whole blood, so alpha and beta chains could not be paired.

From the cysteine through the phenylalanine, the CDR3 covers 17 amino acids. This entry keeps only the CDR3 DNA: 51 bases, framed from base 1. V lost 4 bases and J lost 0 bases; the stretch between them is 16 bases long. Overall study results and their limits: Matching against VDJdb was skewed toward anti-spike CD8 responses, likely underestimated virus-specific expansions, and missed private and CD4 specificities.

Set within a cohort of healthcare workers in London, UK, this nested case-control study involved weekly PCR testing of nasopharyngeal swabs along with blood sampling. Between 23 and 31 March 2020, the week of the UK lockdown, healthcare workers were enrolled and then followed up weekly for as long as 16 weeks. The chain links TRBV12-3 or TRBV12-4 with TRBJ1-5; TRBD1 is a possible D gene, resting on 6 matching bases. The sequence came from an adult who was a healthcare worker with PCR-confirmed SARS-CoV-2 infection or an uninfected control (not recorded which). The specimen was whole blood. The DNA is TGTGCCAGCAGTTCCCAAACAGGGCGAGATAGCAATCAGCCCCAGCATTTT. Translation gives CASSSQTGRDSNQPQHF.